These 2 T cell receptor beta chains came from one sample sequenced in a study of cytomegalovirus exposure and HLA in healthy donors. PCR employed 60 Vbeta and 13 Jbeta primers. Libraries were prepared by immunoSEQ multiplex PCR; TCRdb keeps only in-frame clonotypes and omits some of them. Counted here are 12,000 to 15,000 clones, about 60% occurring once; the ten biggest clones make up under 20%. The source material was PBMCs. The receptors come from a woman aged 45-65 years in good health and CMV-seropositive.

In this sample, this clone turned up a few times. The CDR3 end shows no conserved phenylalanine or tryptophan, and so a read error is likely. The V and J genes are TRBV4-3 and TRBJ2-6; 7 bases agree with TRBD2. The germline CDR1 and CDR2 sequences are LGHNA and YSLEER. V shed 3 bases, J shed 2 bases, and the junction held 4 bases outside the gene matches. This CDR3 region has 16 residues. This chain's CDR3 is CASSQGAGTGANVLTV. The CDR3 DNA follows: TGCGCCAGCAGCCAGGGAGCGGGAACTGGGGCCAACGTCCTGACTGTC.

The CDR3 coding sequence is TGCGCCAGCAGTGACGTCCTCGGGGAGCAGTACTTC. Translated: CASSDVLGEQYF. The chain links TRBV10-1 to TRBJ2-7; D is ambiguous. V was pared by 3 bases and J by 7 bases, with 10 bases between. The CDR3 spans 12 residues. Germline assignment: CDR1 WNHNN and CDR2 SYGVQD (reference sequence).